Listed below are T cell receptor beta chains from one sample, sequenced in a study of T-cell reconstitution after alpha-beta-depleted transplantation in children. TCRdb fed the PCR reads into MiXCR, producing one record per CDR3 protein. The data hold approximately 500,000 distinct CDR3 sequences, with about a quarter observed a single time. The sequences come from PBMCs, collected before TCRalphabeta/CD19-depleted stem cell transplant. The receptors were gathered from a boy younger than two with Wiskott-Aldrich syndrome, due to receive a stem cell transplant. CDR3s include the opening cysteine and the closing phenylalanine or tryptophan. D genes are given only for firm matches. A row's size may be missing; if present it is once, few, many or a size class.

v_call	d_call	clone_size	j_call	cdr3_nt	cdr3_aa
TRBV20-1	NA	few	TRBJ1-3	TGCAGTGCTCCGGACAGTAATAGGGGAAACACCATATATTTT	CSAPDSNRGNTIYF
TRBV20-1	TRBD1	few	TRBJ2-2	TGCAGTGCAAAACAGGGGGCTGCCAACACCGGGGAGCTGTTTTTT	CSAKQGAANTGELFF
TRBV2	TRBD2	few	TRBJ2-7	TGTGCCAGCAGATTACTAGCGGGAGGGGCCTACGAGCAGTACTTC	CASRLLAGGAYEQYF
TRBV4-1	NA	few	TRBJ1-1	TGCGCCAGCCAAGGGGGGGGCTGGAGGAACACTGAAGCTTTCTTT	CASQGGGWRNTEAFF
TRBV4-1	NA	NA	TRBJ2-7	TGCGCCAGCAGCCAAGATTATGGGGGTAGCTCCTACGAGCAGTACTTC	CASSQDYGGSSYEQYF
TRBV6-1	TRBD2	NA	TRBJ2-1	TGTGCCAGCATCAAGAGACTAGCGGGTTACAATGAGCAGTTCTTC	CASIKRLAGYNEQFF
TRBV7-9	NA	NA	TRBJ2-1	TGTGCCAGCAGCGGGAAACTAGTGTACAATGAGCAGTTCTTC	CASSGKLVYNEQFF
TRBV5-1	NA	NA	TRBJ2-2	TGCGCCAGCAGCTTGGCCTCAAGTCTCACCGGGGAGCTGTTTTTT	CASSLASSLTGELFF
TRBV5-1	NA	NA	TRBJ1-4	TGCGCCAGCAGCTTGGCGGGATTGGGGGCAACTAATGGAAAACTGTTTTTT	CASSLAGLGATNGKLFF
TRBV20-1	TRBD1	NA	TRBJ1-6	TGCAGTGCTGGGGGACAGGGTTCTTACTCACCCCTCCACTTT	CSAGGQGSYSPLHF
TRBV20-1	TRBD1	NA	TRBJ1-2	TGCAGTACCATCCGAACCGGGACAGGGGCGTTTCATGGCTACACCTTC	CSTIRTGTGAFHGYTF
TRBV5-1	NA	NA	TRBJ1-3	TGCGCCAGCAGCTTGGCCGGGGCAAAGTCTGGAAACACCATATATTTT	CASSLAGAKSGNTIYF
TRBV7-2	NA	NA	TRBJ2-3	TGTGCCAGCAGCTCCAGGACGGGAACGCAGTATTTT	CASSSRTGTQYF
TRBV7-9	NA	NA	TRBJ2-7	TGTGCCAGCAGCTTAATGGCAGGGGGGGACTACGAGCAGTACTTC	CASSLMAGGDYEQYF
TRBV12-3/TRBV12-4	TRBD2	few	TRBJ2-1	TGTGCCAGCAGTGCCGGGACTAGCGCGGACAATGAGCAGTTCTTC	CASSAGTSADNEQFF
TRBV5-1	TRBD2	NA	TRBJ2-7	TGCGCCAGCAGCTTGGGCCTGGGGGGGAGCGAGCAGTACTTC	CASSLGLGGSEQYF
TRBV18	NA	NA	TRBJ2-7	TGTGCCAGCTCACCCTCGGACTACGAGCAGTACTTC	CASSPSDYEQYF
TRBV5-1	TRBD2	NA	TRBJ2-5	TGCGCCAGCAGCTTGGCGGCTAAGCGGGGCCAAGAGACCCAGTACTTC	CASSLAAKRGQETQYF
TRBV5-1	NA	NA	TRBJ2-3	TGCGCCAGCAGCTTGGCTCAGAACACAGATACGCAGTATTTT	CASSLAQNTDTQYF
TRBV5-1	NA	NA	TRBJ1-1	TGCGCCAGCAGCTTGATGGGGACGCTGGACACTGAAGCTTTCTTT	CASSLMGTLDTEAFF
TRBV10-3	NA	NA	TRBJ2-7	TGTGCCATCAGTGTCCGAGGACCGCCTTCCTACGAGCAGTACTTC	CAISVRGPPSYEQYF
TRBV2	TRBD2	NA	TRBJ2-1	TGTGCCAGCAGTGAAGCTTCCTTCGGGAGGGGCCTTACCAATGAGCAGTTCTTC	CASSEASFGRGLTNEQFF
TRBV15	TRBD1	NA	TRBJ2-7	TGTGCCACCAGACCCTCGACAGGGAGCTACGAGCAGTACTTC	CATRPSTGSYEQYF
TRBV12-3/TRBV12-4	TRBD1	few	TRBJ1-3	TGTGCCAGCAGTTTCCGACAGGGGCGAAACACCATATATTTT	CASSFRQGRNTIYF
TRBV24-1	NA	NA	TRBJ2-7	TGTGCCACCAGTGAGACCAGGGGCAACGAGCAGTACTTC	CATSETRGNEQYF
TRBV5-5	NA	few	TRBJ1-1	TGTGCCAGCAGCTTTCAGGAGCTTTTAATGAACACTGAAGCTTTCTTT	CASSFQELLMNTEAFF
TRBV4-1	NA	few	TRBJ1-2	TGCGCCAGCAGCCAAGAGAGGACAGTACTTAACTATGGCTACACCTTC	CASSQERTVLNYGYTF
TRBV10-3	NA	NA	TRBJ2-2	TGTGCCACCCATAGCGCGACCGGGGAGCTGTTTTTT	CATHSATGELFF
TRBV6-5	NA	NA	TRBJ1-1	TGTGCCAGCAGTTGGGAGGGGGTGGGTGAGGACACTGAAGCTTTCTTT	CASSWEGVGEDTEAFF
TRBV5-1	NA	NA	TRBJ2-2	TGCGCCAGCAGCTTGTCCGTACAGGGGAACACCGGGGAGCTGTTTTTT	CASSLSVQGNTGELFF
TRBV20-1	NA	few	TRBJ2-3	TGCAGTGCTAGCGCTCCCACTACAGATACGCAGTATTTT	CSASAPTTDTQYF
TRBV18	NA	many	TRBJ2-5	TGCGCCAGCAGCCCTACCGAGGAGACCCAGTACTTC	CASSPTEETQYF
TRBV19	TRBD1	NA	TRBJ1-2	TGTGCCAGTACTCCGGACAGGGTAGTCCGTGGCTACACCTTC	CASTPDRVVRGYTF
TRBV27	NA	NA	TRBJ2-1	TGTGCCAGCAGAGCCCAGGGGGAGGCCTTTGAGCAGTTCTTC	CASRAQGEAFEQFF
TRBV5-1	TRBD1	NA	TRBJ2-3	TGCGCCAGCAGGGAAACAGGGGCTAGCACAGATACGCAGTATTTT	CASRETGASTDTQYF
TRBV5-1	NA	NA	TRBJ2-5	TGCGCCAGCAGCTTGCTTATGTCGGAGACCCAGTACTTC	CASSLLMSETQYF
TRBV7-2	NA	few	TRBJ2-7	TGTGCCAGCCGATCCCAAACCGGTTCCTACGAGCAGTACTTC	CASRSQTGSYEQYF
TRBV20-1	TRBD1	NA	TRBJ1-5	TGCAGTGCTTTATCTGTCCGGACAGGGACTGTCCCCAGAGCCCAGCCCCAGCATTTT	CSALSVRTGTVPRAQPQHF
TRBV24-1	TRBD2	few	TRBJ2-1	TGTGCCACCAGTGAGCACCGACTAGCGGGAGGGCACAATGAGCAGTTCTTC	CATSEHRLAGGHNEQFF
TRBV2	NA	NA	TRBJ2-1	TGTGCCAGCAGCCCATCACAGGGCAATGAGCAGTTCTTC	CASSPSQGNEQFF
TRBV27	TRBD1	NA	TRBJ2-7	TGTGCCAGCAGTCTTAGGGACAGTACCTACGAGCAGTACTTC	CASSLRDSTYEQYF
TRBV5-1	NA	NA	TRBJ1-1	TGCGCCAGCAGCTTGGATGGGGGCACTGAAGCTTTCTTT	CASSLDGGTEAFF
TRBV7-2	NA	NA	TRBJ2-2	TGTGCCAGCAGCTTAGCCGTGGGGAGTGGCGGGGAGCTGTTTTTT	CASSLAVGSGGELFF
TRBV4-1	NA	few	TRBJ2-1	TGCGCCAGCAGCCAAGACTCGTGGGAGAGAGGCAATGAGCAGTTCTTC	CASSQDSWERGNEQFF
TRBV6-5	NA	NA	TRBJ2-1	TGTGCCAGCAGTTACCCAGCCTGGGAAGAGCAGTTCTTC	CASSYPAWEEQFF
TRBV27	NA	few	TRBJ2-5	TGTGCCAGCAGCCTCACAGGGCGGGCGCCGCAAGAGACCCAGTACTTC	CASSLTGRAPQETQYF
TRBV5-1	NA	once	TRBJ2-2	TGCGCCAGCAGCTTGAGTGAGGAGGAGCTGTTTTTT	CASSLSEEELFF
TRBV5-1	NA	NA	TRBJ2-2	TGCGCCAGCAGCTTGGCGGGAGCCTACACCGGGGAGCTGTTTTTT	CASSLAGAYTGELFF
TRBV29-1	TRBD1	NA	TRBJ1-1	TGCAGCGTTGAGGCAGGGGGCAACACTGAAGCTTTCTTT	CSVEAGGNTEAFF
TRBV20-1	TRBD2	NA	TRBJ2-3	TGCAGTGCTAGAGATACTAGCGGGAGATCGGCTAAAACAGATACGCAGTATTTT	CSARDTSGRSAKTDTQYF
TRBV5-1	NA	few	TRBJ2-1	TGCGCCAGCAGCCTGGCGGGGCGGTCCTACAATGAGCAGTTCTTC	CASSLAGRSYNEQFF
TRBV20-1	NA	NA	TRBJ2-1	TGCAGTGCTAGAGATAAGGGTAGCTCCTACAATGAGCAGTTCTTC	CSARDKGSSYNEQFF
TRBV15	TRBD2	few	TRBJ2-1	TGTGCCACCAGCAGAGCTAGCGGGAGGGGTGAGCAGTTCTTC	CATSRASGRGEQFF
TRBV2	NA	NA	TRBJ1-5	TGTGCCAGCAGTGAAGGTCCGGGTGGGCCCCAGCATTTT	CASSEGPGGPQHF
TRBV25-1	TRBD2	few	TRBJ2-3	TGTGCCAGCAGTGACCCTCTTAGCCCACTAGCGGGGTCCACAGATACGCAGTATTTT	CASSDPLSPLAGSTDTQYF
TRBV7-9	NA	NA	TRBJ2-3	TGTGCCAGCAGCTTAATCACGGGGAGCACAGATACGCAGTATTTT	CASSLITGSTDTQYF
TRBV20-1	TRBD1	NA	TRBJ2-4	TGCAGTGCTCCAGAGACAGGGACAAACATTCAGTACTTC	CSAPETGTNIQYF
TRBV5-1	TRBD1	NA	TRBJ2-7	TGCGCCAGCAGCAAGGACAGGGGGGGGTACGAGCAGTACTTC	CASSKDRGGYEQYF
TRBV2	NA	few	TRBJ1-2	TGTGCCAGCAGGGTAGGGCGTACAGGATTCTCCTATGGCTACACCTTC	CASRVGRTGFSYGYTF
TRBV5-1	TRBD2	few	TRBJ2-5	TGCGCCATCCCAGCGGGACTGAACTCCCAAGAGACCCAGTACTTC	CAIPAGLNSQETQYF